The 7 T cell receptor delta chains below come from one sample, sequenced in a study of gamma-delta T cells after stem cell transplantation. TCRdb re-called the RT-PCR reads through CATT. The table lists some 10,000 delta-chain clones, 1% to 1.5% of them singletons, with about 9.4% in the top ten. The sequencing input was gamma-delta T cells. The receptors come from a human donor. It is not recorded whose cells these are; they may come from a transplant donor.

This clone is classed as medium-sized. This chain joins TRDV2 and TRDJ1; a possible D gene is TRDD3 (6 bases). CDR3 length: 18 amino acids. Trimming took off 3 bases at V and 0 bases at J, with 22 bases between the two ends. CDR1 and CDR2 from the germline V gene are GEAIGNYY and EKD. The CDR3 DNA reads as TGTGCCTGTGACGCGGTCGATACGTGGGGGGTTCACACCGATAAACTCATCTTT. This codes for CACDAVDTWGVHTDKLIF.

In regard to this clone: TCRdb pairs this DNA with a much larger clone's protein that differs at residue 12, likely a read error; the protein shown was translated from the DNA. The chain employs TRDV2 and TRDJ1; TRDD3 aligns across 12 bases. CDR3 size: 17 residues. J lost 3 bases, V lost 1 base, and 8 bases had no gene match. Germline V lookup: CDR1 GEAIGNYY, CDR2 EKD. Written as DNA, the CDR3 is TGTGCCTGTGACACGGTACTGGGGGATACCTACGCCGATAAACTCATCTTT. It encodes CACDTVLGDTYADKLIF.

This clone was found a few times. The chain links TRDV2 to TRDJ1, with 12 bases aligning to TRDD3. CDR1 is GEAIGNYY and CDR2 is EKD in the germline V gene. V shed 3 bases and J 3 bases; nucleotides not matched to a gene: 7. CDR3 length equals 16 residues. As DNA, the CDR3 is TGTGCCTGTGACCCACTACTGGGGGATACTGCCGATAAACTCATCTTT. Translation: CACDPLLGDTADKLIF.

The CDR3 region has the DNA TGTGCCTGTGACAAGGCTGGGGGATACGCAAGCTCCTGGGACACCCGACAGATGTTTTTC. Its translation is CACDKAGGYASSWDTRQMFF. The rearrangement joins TRDV2 to TRDJ3; 12 nucleotides align to TRDD3. There are 20 residues in the CDR3. The germline V gene has CDR1 GEAIGNYY and CDR2 EKD. The trim removed 2 bases at V and 0 bases at J, leaving 7 bases unmatched.

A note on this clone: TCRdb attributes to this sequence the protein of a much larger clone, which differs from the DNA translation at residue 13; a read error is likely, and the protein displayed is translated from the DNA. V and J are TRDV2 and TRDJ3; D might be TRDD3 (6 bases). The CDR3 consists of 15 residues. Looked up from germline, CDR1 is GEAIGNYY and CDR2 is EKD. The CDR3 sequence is CACDTIGDGVRQTFF. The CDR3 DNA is TGTGCCTGTGACACAATTGGGGATGGGGTCCGACAGACGTTTTTC.

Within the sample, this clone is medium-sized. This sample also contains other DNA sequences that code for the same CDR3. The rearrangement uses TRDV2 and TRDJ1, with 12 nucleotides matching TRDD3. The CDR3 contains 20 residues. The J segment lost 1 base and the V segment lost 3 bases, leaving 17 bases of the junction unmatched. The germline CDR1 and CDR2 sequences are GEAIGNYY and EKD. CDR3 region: CACDHVLWGIRDSGTDKLIF. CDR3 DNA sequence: TGTGCCTGTGACCACGTACTCTGGGGGATACGCGACAGTGGCACCGATAAACTCATCTTT.

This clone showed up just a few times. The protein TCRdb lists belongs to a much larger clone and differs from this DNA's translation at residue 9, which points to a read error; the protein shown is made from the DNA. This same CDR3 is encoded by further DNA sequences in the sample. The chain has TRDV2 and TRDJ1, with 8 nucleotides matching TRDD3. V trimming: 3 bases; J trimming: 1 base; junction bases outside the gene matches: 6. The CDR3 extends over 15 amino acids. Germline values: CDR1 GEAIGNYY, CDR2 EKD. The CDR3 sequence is CACDLLGDLTDKLIF. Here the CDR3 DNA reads TGTGCCTGTGACTTGCTGGGGGACCTCACCGATAAACTCATCTTT.